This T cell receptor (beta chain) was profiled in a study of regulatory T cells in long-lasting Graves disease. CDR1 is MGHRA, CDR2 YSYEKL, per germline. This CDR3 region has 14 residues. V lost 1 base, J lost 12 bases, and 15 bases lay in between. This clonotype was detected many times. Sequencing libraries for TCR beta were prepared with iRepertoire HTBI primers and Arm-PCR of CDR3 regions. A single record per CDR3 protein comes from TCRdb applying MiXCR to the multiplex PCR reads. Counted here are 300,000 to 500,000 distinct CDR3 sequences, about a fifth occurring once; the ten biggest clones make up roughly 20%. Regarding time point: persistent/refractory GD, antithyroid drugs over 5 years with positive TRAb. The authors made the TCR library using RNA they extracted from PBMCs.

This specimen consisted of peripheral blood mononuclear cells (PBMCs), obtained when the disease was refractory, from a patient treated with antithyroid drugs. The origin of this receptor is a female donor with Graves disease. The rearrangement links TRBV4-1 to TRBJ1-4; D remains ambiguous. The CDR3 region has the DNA TGCGCCAGCAGCCAAGTTCCGGGGTGGTTAGAACTGTTTTTT. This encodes CASSQVPGWLELFF.